A selection of T cell receptor beta chains follows, all from one sample in a study of T cell responses to AZD1222 COVID-19 vaccine. Profiling relied on immunoSEQ multiplex PCR, and the TCRdb table lists in-frame clones only, not all of them. The table has about 140,000 clones, 80% to 90% seen once. Sequencing used peripheral blood, obtained on day 0 of AZD1222 vaccination. These receptor sequences come from an adult in good health. Each CDR3 is given with its conserved first and last residue. D genes are given only for firm matches. Expanded clones get a size class; other rows say once, few or many, or leave the size out.

j_gene	v_gene	d_gene	abundance	CDR3aa	CDR3nt
TRBJ2-4	TRBV5-6	NA	NA	CASSLEGVAKNIQYF	TGTGCCAGCAGCTTGGAGGGGGTAGCCAAAAACATTCAGTACTTC
TRBJ1-6	TRBV10-3	TRBD1	NA	CAISEGDRFNSPLHF	TGTGCCATCAGTGAGGGGGACAGGTTTAATTCACCCCTCCACTTT
TRBJ2-3	TRBV11-3	NA	NA	CASSLGLGTDTQYF	TGTGCCAGCAGCTTAGGACTGGGCACAGATACGCAGTATTTT
TRBJ1-4	TRBV6-6	NA	NA	CASSRIQSYRTTNEKLFF	TGTGCCAGCAGCCGAATACAGAGCTACCGTACAACTAATGAAAAACTGTTTTTT
TRBJ2-5	TRBV5-4	NA	few	CASSLGGQFSATQYF	TGTGCCAGCAGCTTGGGAGGACAGTTTAGCGCGACCCAGTACTTC
TRBJ2-3	TRBV2	NA	NA	CASLVLVGTDTQYF	TGTGCCAGCCTTGTCCTAGTGGGTACAGATACGCAGTATTTT
TRBJ2-5	TRBV19	NA	NA	CASSRTGQTQYF	TGTGCCAGTAGTAGGACTGGACAGACCCAGTACTTC
TRBJ1-2	TRBV3-1/TRBV3-2	NA	NA	CASSLSGKPRDGYTF	TGTGCCAGCAGTCTCTCAGGGAAACCTAGGGATGGCTACACCTTC
TRBJ1-1	TRBV2	TRBD1	NA	CASSDHTEFLTGRTEAFF	TGTGCCAGCAGTGACCATACCGAGTTCCTGACAGGGAGGACTGAAGCTTTCTTT
TRBJ2-7	TRBV12-5	NA	NA	CASGLTGGPQYF	TGTGCTAGTGGTTTGACCGGGGGTCCCCAGTACTTC